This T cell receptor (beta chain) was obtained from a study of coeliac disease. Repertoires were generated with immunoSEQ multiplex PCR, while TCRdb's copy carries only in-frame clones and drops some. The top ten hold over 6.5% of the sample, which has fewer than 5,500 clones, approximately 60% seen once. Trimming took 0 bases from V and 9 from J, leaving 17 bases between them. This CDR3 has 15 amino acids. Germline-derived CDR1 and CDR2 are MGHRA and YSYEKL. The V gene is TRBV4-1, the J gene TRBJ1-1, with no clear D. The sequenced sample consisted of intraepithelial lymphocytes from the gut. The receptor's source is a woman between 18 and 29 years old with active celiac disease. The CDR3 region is CASSQETPGSRQAFF. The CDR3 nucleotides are TGCGCCAGCAGCCAAGAAACCCCAGGATCCCGTCAAGCTTTCTTT.